A selection of T cell receptor beta chains follows, all from one sample in a study of blood T cell repertoires in COVID-19. Libraries were prepared by immunoSEQ multiplex PCR; TCRdb keeps only in-frame clonotypes and omits some of them. The profile covers around 260,000 clones, with around four fifths appearing a single time and about 4.9% taken by the ten largest. Sequenced input: peripheral blood. The receptors were sampled from a man aged 55 to 70 who had recovered from COVID-19. The conserved cysteine and the conserved F or W are not part of the CDR3 here. D genes are given only for firm matches. Only part of the rows carry a size: once, few, many, or a class if the clone is expanded.

clone_size d_call j_call v_call cdr3_aa
- - TRBJ1-1 TRBV6-5 ASSYWREMSTEAF
- TRBD2 TRBJ2-2 TRBV11-2 ASSLTSVGELF
- - TRBJ2-7 TRBV6-2/TRBV6-3 ASSDKIREQY
- - TRBJ1-2 TRBV19 ARSKGEDGYT
- TRBD1 TRBJ1-2 TRBV7-8 ASSSWDRSSGGYT
- - TRBJ1-2 TRBV25-1 ASSEAADIFGYT
once TRBD2 TRBJ2-3 TRBV5-1 ASSRASGASTDTQY
- - TRBJ2-5 TRBV10-1 ASSGGKTQY
few TRBD1 TRBJ1-6 TRBV4-1 ASSSSWGTAELSPLH
- - TRBJ1-2 TRBV5-4 ATQRGAGTGYT
- TRBD1 TRBJ1-2 TRBV3-1/TRBV3-2 ASSQQGAWGYT
- TRBD2 TRBJ2-1 TRBV19 ASRRSSGGANNEQF
- - TRBJ1-6 TRBV3-1/TRBV3-2 ASSQRQINSPLH
- - TRBJ2-1 TRBV7-2 ASNPGSEYNERF
- - TRBJ2-5 TRBV5-1 ASRNLAGETQY
- TRBD2 TRBJ2-3 TRBV5-4 ASSLVASGSTDTQY
- TRBD1 TRBJ1-1 TRBV5-5 ASSPRTGQNTEAF
- - TRBJ2-7 TRBV5-1 ASSYYPDSYEQY
- - TRBJ1-2 TRBV11-3 ASSGSGGSGYT
- TRBD1 TRBJ2-1 TRBV25-1 ASSGDRFSYNEQF
- - TRBJ2-2 TRBV5-1 ASSLAAGLTGELF
few - TRBJ1-2 TRBV5-1 ASSPTGEGYGYT
- TRBD2 TRBJ2-1 TRBV28 ASRARTSGHNEQF
- - TRBJ2-7 TRBV6-1 ASSEAGWGFEQY
few TRBD1 TRBJ1-5 TRBV6-1 ASSEGQGNNQPQH
once - TRBJ1-2 TRBV2 ASTQGYGYT
- - TRBJ2-2 TRBV7-9 ASSLDIRWAGELF
- - TRBJ1-2 TRBV10-3 AISESGGRVSGYT
- - TRBJ2-2 TRBV27 ASSFSRIGELF
- TRBD1 TRBJ1-5 TRBV13 ASSRLGQGANQPQH
- TRBD1 TRBJ2-7 TRBV28 ASSAWLGQGAYEQY
- - TRBJ2-1 TRBV11-2 ASRQLDAFYNEQF
- - TRBJ2-1 TRBV19 ASRTNQGNEQF
once - TRBJ2-1 TRBV19 ASRPSSYNEQF
- - TRBJ1-5 TRBV19 ASGFDQPQH
- TRBD2 TRBJ2-5 TRBV29-1 SVDVAGGRGTQY
- - TRBJ2-3 TRBV20-1 SAIDRLGLDTQY
- - TRBJ2-7 TRBV7-8 ASSFAEGEQY
- TRBD1 TRBJ1-4 TRBV5-6 ASSRQGTNEKLF
- - TRBJ2-3 TRBV7-2 ASSLVASGTDTQY
- TRBD1 TRBJ1-1 TRBV5-1 ASNGQGSFSEAF
- TRBD1 TRBJ2-4 TRBV15 ATSRTPGQGAGIQY
- - TRBJ1-3 TRBV6-2/TRBV6-3 ASSWQNSGNTIY
- TRBD1 TRBJ2-5 TRBV7-9 ASSTLKGASLETQY
- TRBD1 TRBJ2-1 TRBV19 ASTRFGTGAQSSYNEQF
- TRBD1 TRBJ2-1 TRBV7-6 ASSLDGTGGSYNEQF
few - TRBJ2-7 TRBV30 AWSHRDSFR
- - TRBJ2-2 TRBV11-2 ASSLAGTGELF
- TRBD1 TRBJ1-1 TRBV7-8 ASSLDRGTTEAF
- TRBD1 TRBJ1-2 TRBV7-3 ASSSDRIKT
- - TRBJ2-7 TRBV4-1 ASSQARGSYEQY
- - TRBJ2-7 TRBV7-9 ASSFGPQGYEQY
once - TRBJ1-2 TRBV19 ASRGYGYT
- - TRBJ2-7 TRBV29-1 SVGGGFYEQY
- TRBD2 TRBJ2-7 TRBV27 ASSLSQREGRSYEQY
- - TRBJ2-7 TRBV3-1/TRBV3-2 ASSQANPPQNYEQY
once - TRBJ2-3 TRBV2 ASSGGPTDTQY
- - TRBJ2-6 TRBV2 ASRADSGANVLT